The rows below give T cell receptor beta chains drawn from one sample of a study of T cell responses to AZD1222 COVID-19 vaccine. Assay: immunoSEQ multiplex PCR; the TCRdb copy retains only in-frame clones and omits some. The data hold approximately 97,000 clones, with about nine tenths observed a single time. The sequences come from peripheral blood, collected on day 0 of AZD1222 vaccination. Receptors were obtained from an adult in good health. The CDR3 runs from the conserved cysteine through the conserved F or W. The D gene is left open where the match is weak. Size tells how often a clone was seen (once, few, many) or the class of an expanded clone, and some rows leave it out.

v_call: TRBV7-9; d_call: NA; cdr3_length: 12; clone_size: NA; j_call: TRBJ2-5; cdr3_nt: TGTGCCAGCAGCTATGGGGTAGAGACCCAGTACTTC; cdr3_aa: CASSYGVETQYF
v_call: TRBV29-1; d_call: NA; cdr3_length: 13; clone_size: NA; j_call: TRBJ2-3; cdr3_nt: TGCAGCGTTAAGGGGGTCAGCACAGATACGCAGTATTTT; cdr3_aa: CSVKGVSTDTQYF
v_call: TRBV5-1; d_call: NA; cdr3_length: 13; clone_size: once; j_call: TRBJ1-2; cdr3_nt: TGCGCCAGCAGCTTGTCAGCGACCCATGGCTACACCTTC; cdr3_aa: CASSLSATHGYTF
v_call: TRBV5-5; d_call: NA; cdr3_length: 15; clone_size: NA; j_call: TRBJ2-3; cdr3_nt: TGTGCCAGCAGCTTGTCCTACCCTAGCACAGATACGCAGTATTTT; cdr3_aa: CASSLSYPSTDTQYF
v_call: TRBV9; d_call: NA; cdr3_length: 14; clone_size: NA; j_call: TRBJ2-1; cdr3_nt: TGTGCCAGCAGCCCCCAAGGGTGGGGCGATGAGCAGTTCTTC; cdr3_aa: CASSPQGWGDEQFF
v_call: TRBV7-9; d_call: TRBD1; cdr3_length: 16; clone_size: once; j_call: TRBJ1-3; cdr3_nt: TGTGCCAGCAGCTTAGGGGGGACAGGGGATGGAAACACCATATATTTT; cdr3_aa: CASSLGGTGDGNTIYF
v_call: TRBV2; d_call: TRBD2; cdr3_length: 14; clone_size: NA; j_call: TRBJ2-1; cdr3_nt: TGTGCCAGCAGTTTAACTCGGGGGGTCAATGAGCAGTTCTTC; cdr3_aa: CASSLTRGVNEQFF
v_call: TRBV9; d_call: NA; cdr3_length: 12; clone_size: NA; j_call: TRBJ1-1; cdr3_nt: TGTGCCAGCAGCGTAGGGACGCATGAAGCTTTCTTT; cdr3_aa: CASSVGTHEAFF
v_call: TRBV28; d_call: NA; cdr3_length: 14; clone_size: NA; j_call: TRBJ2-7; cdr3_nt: TGTGCCAGCAGTTCAGCTAGTACCGCCTACGAGCAGTACTTC; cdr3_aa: CASSSASTAYEQYF
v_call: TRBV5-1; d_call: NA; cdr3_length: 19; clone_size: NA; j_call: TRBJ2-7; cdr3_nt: TGCGCCAGCAGCTGGGGGGTACAGGAATTGAATAAAAAATCCTACGAGCAGTACTTC; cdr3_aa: CASSWGVQELNKKSYEQYF
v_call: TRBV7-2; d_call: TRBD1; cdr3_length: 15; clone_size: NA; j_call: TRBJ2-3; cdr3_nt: TGTGCCAGCAGCCCAGGGGGTGGGGGAACAGATACGCAGTATTTT; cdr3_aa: CASSPGGGGTDTQYF
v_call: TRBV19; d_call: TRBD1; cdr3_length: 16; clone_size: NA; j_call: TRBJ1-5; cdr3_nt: TGTGCCAGTAGTATCCTTGGACAGGGTGGAAGTCAGCCCCAGCATTTT; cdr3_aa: CASSILGQGGSQPQHF
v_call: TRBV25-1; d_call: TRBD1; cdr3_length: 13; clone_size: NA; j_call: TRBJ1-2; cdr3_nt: TGTGCCAGCAGTGGGCAGGGGGCGTATGGCTACACCTTC; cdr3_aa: CASSGQGAYGYTF
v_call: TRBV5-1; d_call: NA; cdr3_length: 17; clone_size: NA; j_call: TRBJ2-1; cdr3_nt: TGCGCCAGCAGCTTGGGGTGGAAGGCAACCTCCTACAATGAGCAGTTCTTC; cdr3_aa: CASSLGWKATSYNEQFF
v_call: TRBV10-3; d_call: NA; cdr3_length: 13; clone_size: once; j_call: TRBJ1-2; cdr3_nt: TGTGCCATCAGTGAGAGACAGCCCTATGGCTACACCTTC; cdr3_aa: CAISERQPYGYTF